A single sample is the source of the 13 T cell receptor beta chains below, sequenced in a study of technical replicates of blood from a handful of donors. The protocol was immunoSEQ multiplex PCR, while the TCRdb copy is restricted to in-frame clones and leaves out a portion. Found here are about 12,000 clones, about 90% of them singletons; the top ten hold 6.5% to 10%. The sample taken for sequencing was PBMCs. All receptors come from a human donor in good health.

This clone appeared a single time. This chain joins TRBV19 and TRBJ1-2, with a weak D call TRBD1 (5 bases). V dropped 3 bases and J dropped 6 bases, with 11 bases sitting between them. This CDR3 is built from 13 residues. Germline CDR1 is LNHDA and CDR2 is SQIVND (reference sequence). The CDR3: CASSIGRVDGYTF. Here the CDR3 DNA reads TGTGCCAGTAGTATTGGCAGGGTAGATGGCTACACCTTC. Full variable domain (remainder filled in from reference TRBV19 and TRBJ1-2): DGGITQSPKYLFRKEGQNVTLSCEQNLNHDAMYWYRQDPGQGLRLIYYSQIVNDFQKGDIAEGYSVSREKKESFPLTVTSAQKNPTAFYLCASSIGRVDGYTFGSGTRLTVV.

The chain carries TRBV19 and TRBJ2-2; 7 bases match TRBD2. Germline CDR1 reads LNHDA; CDR2 reads SQIVND (reference sequence). CDR3 length equals 16 residues. V was clipped by 7 bases and J by 0 bases; unmatched bases: 8. DNA for the CDR3: TGTGCCAGTATGGGGGGGACTATCACGAACACCGGGGAGCTGTTTTTT. Translation gives CASMGGTITNTGELFF.

This sequence joins TRBV6-6 and TRBJ2-5; D is perhaps TRBD2 (7 bases). Looked up from germline, CDR1 is MNHNY and CDR2 is SVGAGI (reference sequence). CDR3 length: 15 amino acids. Deletions cut 4 bases from V and 2 bases from J, with 14 bases between. The CDR3 nucleotides read TGTGCCAGCAGTTCGCTAGGGGGGGGGCAAGAGACCCAGTACTTC. Translated: CASSSLGGGQETQYF.

V and J are TRBV7-8 and TRBJ2-2; the D gene is possibly TRBD1 (6 bases). Germline V gene lookup returns CDR1 SGHVS and CDR2 FQNEAQ. CDR3 length equals 18 residues. V lost 6 bases to trimming and J lost 6 bases, with 26 bases between them. CDR3 loop: CASSKGVVGKGLSGELFF. Written as DNA, the CDR3 is TGTGCCAGCAGTAAGGGGGTAGTGGGGAAAGGACTCTCCGGGGAGCTGTTTTTT.

This chain uses TRBV5-1 with TRBJ2-2, with D perhaps TRBD2 (6 bases). Germline CDR1 and CDR2: SGHRS and YFSETQ. V was trimmed by 4 bases and J by 2 bases, leaving 15 bases between them. The CDR3 sequence is 16 residues long. In DNA, the CDR3 is TGCGCCAGCAGCCCATTCGGCGGGGACAACACCGGGGAGCTGTTTTTT. Its protein is CASSPFGGDNTGELFF.

The chain is built from TRBV5-1 and TRBJ1-2, with 11 bases lining up with TRBD1. The CDR3 covers 18 residues. CDR1 and CDR2 (germline): SGHRS, YFSETQ. The ends lost 1 base at V and 0 bases at J; junction bases unmatched: 8. The DNA for the CDR3 is TGCGCCAGCAGCTTGCTCTCCCTGGGACAGGGGGCTAACTATGGCTACACCTTC. Encoded protein: CASSLLSLGQGANYGYTF.

The rearrangement joins TRBV6-5 to TRBJ2-7; D possibly corresponds to TRBD1 (5 bases). This CDR3 is built from 14 residues. V lost 4 bases and J lost 0, with 10 bases in between. The germline V gene encodes CDR1 MNHEY and CDR2 SVGAGI. The CDR3 nucleotides are TGTGCCAGCAGTTGGACATCGAACTCCTACGAGCAGTACTTC. The encoded protein is CASSWTSNSYEQYF.

The chain links TRBV7-8 to TRBJ1-1; perhaps TRBD1 as D (6 bases). This CDR3 spans 15 amino acids. Germline CDR1 reads SGHVS; CDR2 reads FQNEAQ. V lost 5 bases to trimming and J lost 3 bases, with 16 bases between them. CDR3 residues: CASSPGTSGDTEAFF. The CDR3 DNA reads TGTGCCAGCAGCCCCGGGACCTCAGGGGACACTGAAGCTTTCTTT.

The chain carries TRBV2 and TRBJ1-4; possible D gene TRBD1, 6 bases. The germline V and J ends were trimmed by 5 bases and 8 bases, with 21 bases remaining between them. CDR3 length: 16 residues. The germline V gene encodes CDR1 SNHLY and CDR2 FYNNEI. The CDR3, as DNA: TGTGCCAGCAGTACAATGCCCCGGGACACTAGGGAAAAACTGTTTTTT. Its protein product is CASSTMPRDTREKLFF.

The genes are TRBV6-5 and TRBJ2-7; D is ambiguous. CDR3 length: 12 residues. Trimming cost V 8 bases and J 5 bases, with 13 bases left between them. Germline V gives CDR1 MNHEY, CDR2 SVGAGI. The CDR3 DNA reads TGTGCCAGCGGTTGGGCCCGCAACGAGCAGTACTTC. Its translation: CASGWARNEQYF.

The chain joins TRBV2 to TRBJ1-5; no clear D. V lost 0 bases and J 4 bases, leaving 13 bases between the germline ends. Germline CDR1 and CDR2: SNHLY and FYNNEI. This CDR3 is 16 amino acids long. CDR3 amino acids: CASSEARGRGNQPQHF. The CDR3, as DNA: TGTGCCAGCAGTGAAGCGCGAGGGAGAGGGAATCAGCCCCAGCATTTT.

This clone is a singleton in its sample. This chain joins TRBV28 and TRBJ1-2; D possibly corresponds to TRBD1 (6 bases). Trimming took off 2 bases at V and 4 bases at J, with 8 bases between the two ends. Germline lookup yields CDR1 MDHEN and CDR2 SYDVKM. The CDR3 consists of 13 residues. CDR3 DNA sequence: TGTGCCAGCAGTTTAAGGGGGACCTATGGCTACACCTTC. Amino acids: CASSLRGTYGYTF.

This chain uses TRBV20-1 with TRBJ2-5; possibly TRBD2 for D (5 bases). V gave up 6 bases and J gave up 7 bases, with 9 bases separating them. The CDR3 covers 10 residues. The V gene's germline CDR1 is DFQATT and CDR2 SNEGSKA (reference sequence). CDR3 in DNA: TGCAGTGCGACCGGGGTGACCCAGTACTTC. Translation: CSATGVTQYF.